Presented here are 12 T cell receptor beta chains from one specimen sequenced in a study of spatial heterogeneity in lung cancer. Each CDR3 protein is one row after TCRdb ran MiXCR on the 5' RACE reads. In the table there are about 22,000 distinct CDR3 sequences, 2.5% to 3% of which are singletons. No antigens are known for them. Time point given: sample taken at primary tumor resection. Findings and limits, study-wide: One measure, the expanded intratumoral alpha and beta TCR count, tracked tumor mutation counts.

The input for sequencing was lung tumor tissue, taken at surgery. Receptors originate from a male donor with early-stage non-small cell lung cancer.

By proportion, this clonotype is large (0.1 to 1%). The V gene is TRBV7-3, the J gene TRBJ1-1; D unclear. The CDR3 has 13 amino acids. Deletions cut 5 bases from V and 1 base from J, with 8 bases between. CDR1 and CDR2 from the germline V gene are SGHTA and FQGTGA. CDR3 residues: CASSTQENTEAFF. CDR3 nucleotide sequence: TGTGCCAGCAGCACACAAGAGAACACTGAAGCTTTCTTT.

This clonotype was counted ten times or more. This chain uses TRBV5-1 with TRBJ2-3; D unresolved. Trimming left V 0 bases short and J 0 bases short, with 5 bases between. Germline V lookup: CDR1 SGHRS, CDR2 YFSETQ. This CDR3 has 14 amino acids. The CDR3 spells CASSLGLSTDTQYF. DNA for the CDR3: TGCGCCAGCAGCTTGGGGTTGAGCACAGATACGCAGTATTTT.

This clonotype has at least ten counts. The chain uses TRBV6-2 or TRBV6-3 and TRBJ2-3; 7 nucleotides match TRBD2. Germline V lookup: CDR1 MNHEY, CDR2 SVGEGT. CDR3 length equals 19 residues. J was trimmed by 6 bases and V by 4 bases; bases with no gene match: 22. This CDR3 reads CASSSPWATAGKDTDTQYF. DNA for the CDR3: TGTGCCAGCAGTTCCCCGTGGGCCACAGCGGGAAAGGATACTGATACGCAGTATTTT.

This clonotype was detected ten times or more. The rearrangement links TRBV12-3 or TRBV12-4 to TRBJ1-1, with 8 bases that match TRBD1. V trimming: 3 bases; J trimming: 6 bases; junction bases outside the gene matches: 9. This CDR3 has 15 residues. Here the CDR3 reads CASSLAGRGQAEAFF. The DNA for the CDR3 is TGTGCCAGCAGTTTGGCGGGCAGGGGGCAGGCTGAAGCTTTCTTT.

Within the sample, this clonotype is medium-sized. V is TRBV7-2 and J is TRBJ1-2, with TRBD1 identical over 8 bases. The V and J ends lost 4 bases and 3 bases, in that order; junction bases with no gene match: 4. CDR1 SGHTA and CDR2 FQGNSA come from the germline V gene. CDR3 size: 14 residues. This chain's CDR3 is CASSSGQGDYGYTF. The CDR3 DNA is TGTGCCAGCAGCTCCGGACAGGGTGACTATGGCTACACCTTC.

This clonotype was seen repeatedly, ten times or more. The rearrangement uses TRBV29-1 and TRBJ2-7; 7 bases are a match to TRBD2. Germline CDR1 and CDR2: SQVTM and ANQGSEA. With V trimmed by 5 bases and J by 2 bases, 9 bases remained unmatched. The CDR3 consists of 14 residues. CDR3 DNA: TGCAGCGTTTTGACCGGGACTACAGCCTACGAGCAGTACTTC. It translates to CSVLTGTTAYEQYF.

By share of the sample, this clonotype is medium-sized (0.01 to 0.1%). The genes are TRBV27 and TRBJ1-6; D remains ambiguous. This CDR3 comprises 13 residues. Germline V gene lookup returns CDR1 MNHEY and CDR2 SMNVEV (reference sequence). V was pared by 5 bases and J by 8 bases, with 10 bases between. The CDR3 reads CASSLQSDSPLHF. In nucleotides, the CDR3 is TGTGCCAGCAGTCTACAGTCGGATTCACCCCTCCACTTT.

This clonotype was seen at least ten times. V is TRBV10-3 and J is TRBJ2-3; D uncertain. The CDR3 has 15 residues. The V end lost 5 bases, the J end lost 1 base, and 13 bases lay between the germline ends. Germline V gene data show CDR1 as ENHRY and CDR2 as SYGVKD. The CDR3 DNA sequence: TGTGCCATCAGTTATTCAGCACTCGGCACAGATACGCAGTATTTT. It is translated as CAISYSALGTDTQYF.

Many counts were recorded for this clonotype. The chain employs TRBV12-3 or TRBV12-4 and TRBJ1-2; 7 bases fit TRBD1. The V gene end was trimmed by 2 bases and the J gene end by 11 bases; junction bases not matched to a gene: 2. This CDR3 comprises 11 residues. CDR3 nucleotides: TGTGCCAGCAGTTTACAGGGGGAATACACCTTC. Protein: CASSLQGEYTF.

In its sample, this clonotype was seen many times. V is TRBV10-3 and J is TRBJ2-2; 10 positions match TRBD1. Per germline, CDR1 ENHRY and CDR2 SYGVKD. The V and J ends lost 10 bases and 6 bases, in that order; junction bases with no gene match: 2. The CDR3 length is 12 residues. The DNA of the CDR3 is TGTGCCACCGGACAGGGGGCCGGGGAGCTGTTTTTT. It translates to CATGQGAGELFF.

This clonotype showed up many times. The gene calls are TRBV20-1 and TRBJ2-7; D is ambiguous. Germline lookup yields CDR1 DFQATT and CDR2 SNEGSKA (reference sequence). The CDR3 sequence is 13 residues long. Trimming removed 4 bases at V and 0 bases at J, with 10 bases between. CDR3 sequence (DNA): TGCAGTGCTAAGGACCGCAGCTCCTACGAGCAGTACTTC. This gives the protein CSAKDRSSYEQYF.

The table lists this clonotype with many counts. V is TRBV7-9 and J is TRBJ2-7, with D tentatively TRBD1 or TRBD2 (6 bases each). Trimming took 8 bases from V and 5 from J, leaving 19 bases between them. CDR3 size: 14 residues. From germline, CDR1 is SEHNR and CDR2 FQNEAQ (reference sequence). CDR3 in amino acids: CASFDVRGGHEQYF. For the CDR3, the DNA is TGTGCCAGCTTTGACGTCAGGGGAGGCCACGAGCAGTACTTC.